Shown below are 5 T cell receptor beta chains from a single sample sequenced in a study of beta chain features in type 1 diabetes. The entirety of the isolated RNA underwent reverse transcription, so expressed TCRB transcripts were sequenced. Libraries were prepared by immunoSEQ multiplex PCR; TCRdb keeps only in-frame clonotypes and omits some of them. This sample has fewer than 250,000 clones, with around 9.6% found just once. Material for sequencing was naive CD4+ T cells from blood. Receptors originate from a woman between 18 and 29 years old in good health.

The rearrangement links TRBV5-1 to TRBJ2-1; possible D gene TRBD1, 6 bases. The CDR3 loop spans 15 amino acids. Germline V gene lookup returns CDR1 SGHRS and CDR2 YFSETQ. V was clipped by 4 bases and J by 4 bases, with 15 bases between them. CDR3 in amino acids: CASSVTGQTYNEQFF. CDR3 DNA sequence: TGCGCCAGCAGCGTTACGGGACAAACTTACAATGAGCAGTTCTTC. The variable domain in full, completed from reference TRBV5-1 and TRBJ2-1, reads KAGVTQTPRYLIKTRGQQVTLSCSPISGHRSVSWYQQTPGQGLQFLFEYFSETQRNKGNFPGRFSGRQFSNSRSEMNVSTLELGDSALYLCASSVTGQTYNEQFFGPGTRLTVL.

This clone was counted a few times. The V gene is TRBV5-6, the J gene TRBJ1-1; D is possibly TRBD1 (6 bases). Trimming removed 2 bases at V and 6 bases at J, with 20 bases between. CDR1 and CDR2 (germline): SGHDT, YYEEEE. The CDR3 runs to 16 residues. CDR3 sequence: CASSLRSRGHLAEAFF. The CDR3 DNA sequence: TGTGCCAGCAGCTTAAGAAGCAGGGGACATCTCGCTGAAGCTTTCTTT. Using reference TRBV5-6 and TRBJ1-1 for the parts outside the CDR3, the full variable domain is DAGVTQSPTHLIKTRGQQVTLRCSPKSGHDTVSWYQQALGQGPQFIFQYYEEEERQRGNFPDRFSGHQFPNYSSELNVNALLLGDSALYLCASSLRSRGHLAEAFFGQGTRLTVV.

The chain carries TRBV14 and TRBJ1-6; D is perhaps TRBD1 (5 bases). Trimming cost V 6 bases and J 5 bases, with 14 bases left between them. Germline V gene lookup returns CDR1 SGHDN and CDR2 FVKESK. The CDR3 covers 15 residues. CDR3 sequence reads: CASSQGGVHNSPLHF. The CDR3 coding sequence is TGTGCCAGCAGTCAGGGAGGCGTCCATAATTCACCCCTCCACTTT.

The sample holds a few counts of this clone. V and J are TRBV7-9 and TRBJ2-5; D might be TRBD2 (6 bases). V lost 3 bases and J lost 1, with 12 bases in between. Germline V gene data show CDR1 as SEHNR and CDR2 as FQNEAQ (reference sequence). The CDR3 is made up of 15 amino acids. The CDR3 nucleotides read TGTGCCAGCAGCTTCACCGGGGGTTTCCAAGAGACCCAGTACTTC. It specifies CASSFTGGFQETQYF. Using reference TRBV7-9 and TRBJ2-5 for the parts outside the CDR3, the full variable domain is DTGVSQNPRHKITKRGQNVTFRCDPISEHNRLYWYRQTLGQGPEFLTYFQNEAQLEKSRLLSDRFSAERPKGSFSTLEIQRTEQGDSAMYLCASSFTGGFQETQYFGPGTRLLVL.

The J gene is TRBJ1-2, the V gene TRBV11-2; possibly TRBD1 for D (5 bases). Trimming took off 6 bases at V and 8 bases at J, with 13 bases between the two ends. The CDR3 consists of 12 residues. Germline V gene data show CDR1 as SGHAT and CDR2 as FQNNGV. This chain's CDR3 is CASSMGLGGYTF. CDR3 bases: TGTGCCAGCAGTATGGGACTTGGAGGCTACACCTTC.